This T cell receptor (beta chain) was obtained from a study of shared clonotypes between healthy human individuals. Broader study findings: The sampled material consisted only of blood, and tissue repertoires are likely to differ. Although depth was large, rarefaction showed that sequencing of the sorted subsets was incomplete.

CDR3 length: 15 residues. CDR1 is SGHTA and CDR2 is FQGNSA in the germline V gene. The ends lost 3 bases at V and 6 bases at J; junction bases unmatched: 6. Genomic DNA of every subset was divided equally among multiple immunoSEQ plates. Replicate PCRs from sorted subsets contained roughly 200 ng DNA, which is around 30,000 T cell genomes. Method: immunoSEQ multiplex PCR; TCRdb's copy keeps in-frame clones and lacks some. The data show some 2,400,000 clones, almost 96% seen once. A single count supports this clone. Its antigen is undetermined. Sequencing input: naive CD4+ T cells sorted from blood. The subset denotes: CD45RA+ positively selected. The sequence derives from a man between 18 and 29 years old in good health. V usage is TRBV7-2 and J usage is TRBJ1-4; the match to TRBD1 covers 8 bases. The CDR3 DNA follows: TGTGCCAGCAGCTTGATATCAGGGGGCCATGAAAAACTGTTTTTT. Protein: CASSLISGGHEKLFF. Full variable domain (outside the CDR3, taken from reference TRBV7-2 and TRBJ1-4): GAGVSQSPSNKVTEKGKDVELRCDPISGHTALYWYRQSLGQGLEFLIYFQGNSAPDKSGLPSDRFSAERTGGSVSTLTIQRTQQEDSAVYLCASSLISGGHEKLFFGSGTQLSVL.